Listed below are T cell receptor beta chains from one sample, sequenced in a study of OX40 agonist ivuxolimab in advanced cancers. Assay used: immunoSEQ multiplex PCR; TCRdb lists only in-frame clones, some missing. The repertoire includes 45,000 to 50,000 clones, 88% of them detected once, and 52% sits in the top ten. The input for sequencing was CD4+ or CD8+ T cells sorted from blood, taken in a trial of the OX40 agonist ivuxolimab. These TCRs come from an adult with an advanced solid tumor such as melanoma, head and neck, liver or kidney cancer. The CDR3 runs from the conserved cysteine through the conserved F or W. The order of the fields is CDR3 protein, CDR3 DNA, J gene, D gene, V gene, clone size. A D gene is named only where the DNA matches it firmly. The listing skips clone size in some rows; elsewhere it reads once, few, many or a size class.

CDR3 protein: CASRVSGGSDTQYF
CDR3 DNA: TGTGCCAGCAGGGTGAGCGGGGGTTCAGATACGCAGTATTTT
J gene: TRBJ2-3
D gene: TRBD2
V gene: TRBV2
clone size: few

CDR3 protein: CASRRQGQETQYF
CDR3 DNA: TGTGCCAGCCGGCGACAGGGGCAAGAGACCCAGTACTTC
J gene: TRBJ2-5
D gene: TRBD1
V gene: TRBV6-6
clone size: -

CDR3 protein: CASSPTGSFYEQYF
CDR3 DNA: TGTGCCAGCAGTCCGACAGGGAGTTTCTACGAGCAGTACTTC
J gene: TRBJ2-7
D gene: TRBD1
V gene: TRBV6-5
clone size: -

CDR3 protein: CASSLSHPASYEQYF
CDR3 DNA: TGTGCCAGCAGTTTATCCCACCCAGCCTCCTACGAGCAGTACTTC
J gene: TRBJ2-7
D gene: -
V gene: TRBV27
clone size: -

CDR3 protein: CASSEGGGAFYEQFF
CDR3 DNA: TGTGCCAGCAGCGAAGGCGGGGGGGCTTTTTATGAGCAGTTCTTC
J gene: TRBJ2-1
D gene: TRBD2
V gene: TRBV11-2
clone size: -

CDR3 protein: CASSFRGRQGKDTQYF
CDR3 DNA: TGTGCCAGCAGCTTTAGGGGCAGACAGGGGAAAGATACGCAGTATTTT
J gene: TRBJ2-3
D gene: TRBD1
V gene: TRBV5-4
clone size: -

CDR3 protein: CASSLSSDTYNEQFF
CDR3 DNA: TGTGCCAGCAGCTTATCCAGCGATACCTACAATGAGCAGTTCTTC
J gene: TRBJ2-1
D gene: -
V gene: TRBV7-3
clone size: -

CDR3 protein: CASSESPRQGANEQYF
CDR3 DNA: TGTGCCAGCAGTGAAAGCCCGAGACAGGGGGCGAACGAGCAGTACTTC
J gene: TRBJ2-7
D gene: TRBD1
V gene: TRBV6-1
clone size: -

CDR3 protein: CASSYAGGVGNQPQHF
CDR3 DNA: TGTGCCAGCTCCTACGCAGGGGGTGTAGGAAATCAGCCCCAGCATTTT
J gene: TRBJ1-5
D gene: TRBD1
V gene: TRBV2
clone size: -

CDR3 protein: CASSFTLDKGTEAFF
CDR3 DNA: TGTGCCAGCAGCTTCACCCTGGACAAGGGCACTGAAGCTTTCTTT
J gene: TRBJ1-1
D gene: -
V gene: TRBV5-8
clone size: once

CDR3 protein: CASSPQWQGTQYF
CDR3 DNA: TGTGCCAGCAGCCCCCAGTGGCAGGGTACGCAGTATTTT
J gene: TRBJ2-3
D gene: -
V gene: TRBV7-6
clone size: once

CDR3 protein: CASSQRSYEQYF
CDR3 DNA: TGTGCCAGCAGTCAAAGGTCCTACGAGCAGTACTTC
J gene: TRBJ2-7
D gene: -
V gene: TRBV28
clone size: -

CDR3 protein: CATYPGQGGNQPQHF
CDR3 DNA: TGTGCCACCTATCCGGGACAGGGTGGCAATCAGCCCCAGCATTTT
J gene: TRBJ1-5
D gene: TRBD1
V gene: TRBV6-1
clone size: -

CDR3 protein: CASSGTSTDTQYF
CDR3 DNA: TGTGCCAGCAGCGGGACTAGCACAGATACGCAGTATTTT
J gene: TRBJ2-3
D gene: -
V gene: TRBV9
clone size: -

CDR3 protein: CASSPPLASSQVRGEQFF
CDR3 DNA: TGTGCCAGCAGCCCGCCGTTGGCTAGCTCCCAGGTACGGGGTGAGCAGTTCTTC
J gene: TRBJ2-1
D gene: -
V gene: TRBV7-9
clone size: -

CDR3 protein: CASSSIADTEAFF
CDR3 DNA: TGTGCCAGCAGCTCCATCGCGGACACTGAAGCTTTCTTT
J gene: TRBJ1-1
D gene: -
V gene: TRBV7-9
clone size: -

CDR3 protein: CASSFATSGGASGANVLTF
CDR3 DNA: TGTGCCAGCAGCTTCGCCACTAGCGGGGGGGCGAGCGGGGCCAACGTCCTGACTTTC
J gene: TRBJ2-6
D gene: TRBD2
V gene: TRBV7-2
clone size: -

CDR3 protein: CASSFGTGELFF
CDR3 DNA: TGTGCCAGCAGCTTCGGAACCGGGGAGCTGTTTTTT
J gene: TRBJ2-2
D gene: -
V gene: TRBV13
clone size: -

CDR3 protein: CASSLFSDGQGYGYTF
CDR3 DNA: TGCGCCAGCAGCTTGTTCTCAGATGGACAGGGGTATGGCTACACCTTC
J gene: TRBJ1-2
D gene: TRBD1
V gene: TRBV5-1
clone size: -

CDR3 protein: CASSPPRVYEQYF
CDR3 DNA: TGTGCCAGCAGTCCCCCGAGAGTCTACGAGCAGTACTTC
J gene: TRBJ2-7
D gene: -
V gene: TRBV28
clone size: -

CDR3 protein: CASSSGYGAGTYNEQFF
CDR3 DNA: TGTGCCAGCAGCTCCGGTTACGGTGCCGGGACCTACAATGAGCAGTTCTTC
J gene: TRBJ2-1
D gene: -
V gene: TRBV7-9
clone size: -

CDR3 protein: CASNKGTGELFF
CDR3 DNA: TGTGCCAGCAATAAGGGCACCGGGGAGCTGTTTTTT
J gene: TRBJ2-2
D gene: -
V gene: TRBV7-2
clone size: -

CDR3 protein: CAISSQHAGDGGYTF
CDR3 DNA: TGTGCCATCAGTAGTCAACATGCGGGGGATGGTGGCTACACCTTC
J gene: TRBJ1-2
D gene: -
V gene: TRBV10-3
clone size: -

CDR3 protein: CASSRQGTQHF
CDR3 DNA: TGTGCCAGCAGTCGACAGGGGACCCAGCATTTT
J gene: TRBJ1-5
D gene: TRBD1
V gene: TRBV6-1
clone size: -

CDR3 protein: CASSITALAGYNEQFF
CDR3 DNA: TGTGCCAGTAGTATAACGGCACTAGCGGGGTACAATGAGCAGTTCTTC
J gene: TRBJ2-1
D gene: TRBD2
V gene: TRBV19
clone size: -

CDR3 protein: CASSDPGKNTEAFF
CDR3 DNA: TGTGCCAGCAGTGACCCAGGGAAGAACACTGAAGCTTTCTTT
J gene: TRBJ1-1
D gene: -
V gene: TRBV25-1
clone size: -

CDR3 protein: CASSQDLGNQPQHF
CDR3 DNA: TGCGCCAGCAGCCAAGATCTTGGGAATCAGCCCCAGCATTTT
J gene: TRBJ1-5
D gene: -
V gene: TRBV4-3
clone size: -

CDR3 protein: CASSEPPAGGSTDTQYF
CDR3 DNA: TGTGCCAGCAGTGAACCCCCTGCGGGGGGAAGCACAGATACGCAGTATTTT
J gene: TRBJ2-3
D gene: TRBD2
V gene: TRBV25-1
clone size: -

CDR3 protein: CASSIPIAKRETQYF
CDR3 DNA: TGTGCCAGTAGTATCCCCATAGCGAAGCGAGAGACCCAGTACTTC
J gene: TRBJ2-5
D gene: -
V gene: TRBV19
clone size: -

CDR3 protein: CASSIAGITEAFF
CDR3 DNA: TGTGCCAGTAGTATAGCAGGCATAACTGAAGCTTTCTTT
J gene: TRBJ1-1
D gene: -
V gene: TRBV19
clone size: -

CDR3 protein: CSVQGVGSNYGYTF
CDR3 DNA: TGCAGCGTTCAAGGGGTAGGGTCAAACTATGGCTACACCTTC
J gene: TRBJ1-2
D gene: -
V gene: TRBV29-1
clone size: -

CDR3 protein: CASSPGQGLTDTQYF
CDR3 DNA: TGTGCCAGCAGCCCGGGACAGGGACTCACAGATACGCAGTATTTT
J gene: TRBJ2-3
D gene: TRBD1
V gene: TRBV7-3
clone size: -

CDR3 protein: CASSYGQGLNSPLHF
CDR3 DNA: TGTGCCAGCAGCTACGGACAGGGTTTAAATTCACCCCTCCACTTT
J gene: TRBJ1-6
D gene: TRBD1
V gene: TRBV6-5
clone size: -

CDR3 protein: CASSSYRPQHF
CDR3 DNA: TGTGCCAGCAGTTCATACCGGCCCCAGCATTTT
J gene: TRBJ1-5
D gene: -
V gene: TRBV28
clone size: -

CDR3 protein: CASSLWTVPRRDGYTF
CDR3 DNA: TGTGCCAGCAGCTTGTGGACAGTCCCTAGGCGGGACGGCTACACCTTC
J gene: TRBJ1-2
D gene: -
V gene: TRBV11-2
clone size: -

CDR3 protein: CASSFGDRATGELFF
CDR3 DNA: TGTGCCAGCAGCTTTGGGGACAGGGCTACCGGGGAGCTGTTTTTT
J gene: TRBJ2-2
D gene: TRBD1
V gene: TRBV7-2
clone size: -

CDR3 protein: CASSPGQGGETQYF
CDR3 DNA: TGCGCCAGCAGTCCTGGACAGGGAGGAGAGACCCAGTACTTC
J gene: TRBJ2-5
D gene: TRBD1
V gene: TRBV5-1
clone size: once

CDR3 protein: CASSLRDFYEQYF
CDR3 DNA: TGTGCTAGCAGCTTACGGGACTTCTACGAGCAGTACTTC
J gene: TRBJ2-7
D gene: -
V gene: TRBV7-7
clone size: -

CDR3 protein: CASSQAGAVTEAFF
CDR3 DNA: TGTGCCAGCAGCCAAGCAGGCGCTGTCACTGAAGCTTTCTTT
J gene: TRBJ1-1
D gene: -
V gene: TRBV11-3
clone size: -

CDR3 protein: CASSLLQVQTSRQYF
CDR3 DNA: TGTGCCAGCAGCTTGCTTCAGGTCCAAACCTCTCGGCAGTACTTC
J gene: TRBJ2-7
D gene: -
V gene: TRBV5-6
clone size: once

CDR3 protein: CASSLLGTGLDTEAFF
CDR3 DNA: TGTGCCAGCTCACTACTCGGGACAGGGTTGGACACTGAAGCTTTCTTT
J gene: TRBJ1-1
D gene: TRBD1
V gene: TRBV18
clone size: -

CDR3 protein: CASTLTSGLYEQYF
CDR3 DNA: TGTGCCAGCACCTTGACTAGCGGATTGTACGAGCAGTACTTC
J gene: TRBJ2-7
D gene: TRBD2
V gene: TRBV6-5
clone size: -

CDR3 protein: CAINGGEGVQETQYF
CDR3 DNA: TGTGCCATCAATGGGGGCGAGGGGGTACAAGAGACCCAGTACTTC
J gene: TRBJ2-5
D gene: -
V gene: TRBV10-3
clone size: -

CDR3 protein: CAWSVRSSYNEQFF
CDR3 DNA: TGTGCCTGGAGTGTACGGAGCTCCTACAATGAGCAGTTCTTC
J gene: TRBJ2-1
D gene: -
V gene: TRBV30
clone size: few

CDR3 protein: CASRAGTSGVDEQFF
CDR3 DNA: TGCGCCAGCAGAGCCGGGACTAGCGGGGTCGATGAGCAGTTCTTC
J gene: TRBJ2-1
D gene: TRBD2
V gene: TRBV5-1
clone size: -

CDR3 protein: CASSPSRSRTDTQYF
CDR3 DNA: TGTGCCAGCAGCCCATCCCGGAGTCGCACAGATACGCAGTATTTT
J gene: TRBJ2-3
D gene: -
V gene: TRBV7-2
clone size: once

CDR3 protein: CAISAGLAEPYNEQFF
CDR3 DNA: TGTGCCATCAGTGCGGGACTAGCGGAACCTTACAATGAGCAGTTCTTC
J gene: TRBJ2-1
D gene: TRBD2
V gene: TRBV10-3
clone size: -

CDR3 protein: CASSFFLIDSYNEQFF
CDR3 DNA: TGTGCCAGCAGCTTCTTCCTGATAGACTCCTACAATGAGCAGTTCTTC
J gene: TRBJ2-1
D gene: -
V gene: TRBV7-9
clone size: -

CDR3 protein: CASSTSGDRHF
CDR3 DNA: TGTGCCAGCAGCACTAGCGGAGATAGGCACTTC
J gene: TRBJ2-7
D gene: TRBD2
V gene: TRBV6-1
clone size: once

CDR3 protein: CAWSRPYQPQHF
CDR3 DNA: TGTGCCTGGAGTCGACCCTATCAGCCCCAGCATTTT
J gene: TRBJ1-5
D gene: -
V gene: TRBV30
clone size: -

CDR3 protein: CASSVGTGATNEKLFF
CDR3 DNA: TGTGCCAGCAGCGTGGGTACAGGGGCGACTAATGAAAAACTGTTTTTT
J gene: TRBJ1-4
D gene: TRBD1
V gene: TRBV9
clone size: -

CDR3 protein: CASSYRNRPQYEQYF
CDR3 DNA: TGTGCCAGCAGCTATAGGAACAGACCTCAATACGAGCAGTACTTC
J gene: TRBJ2-7
D gene: -
V gene: TRBV7-8
clone size: -

CDR3 protein: CASFPGAGGTDTQYF
CDR3 DNA: TGTGCCAGCTTTCCCGGGGCAGGGGGGACAGATACGCAGTATTTT
J gene: TRBJ2-3
D gene: -
V gene: TRBV11-2
clone size: -